These 11 T cell receptor beta chains were all obtained from the same sample, sequenced in a study of identical twins' blood T cells. In TCRdb, the 5' RACE reads were re-called with MiXCR into one record per CDR3 protein. Of roughly 380,000 distinct CDR3 sequences listed, around 30% were seen once; the top ten hold roughly 5.5%. The sequenced material came from PBMCs. The receptor set was obtained from a woman aged 18 to 55 in good health.

This sequence joins TRBV2 and TRBJ1-5, with a weak D call TRBD1 (5 bases). Trimming left V 7 bases short and J 7 bases short, with 20 bases between. There are 15 residues in the CDR3. Germline assignment: CDR1 SNHLY and CDR2 FYNNEI. The CDR3 here is CASKAVGGERQPQHF. The CDR3 DNA sequence: TGTGCCAGCAAGGCTGTGGGGGGGGAGCGGCAGCCCCAGCATTTT.

The chain carries TRBV6-2 or TRBV6-3 and TRBJ1-1; 9 nucleotides agree with TRBD1. Germline V gives CDR1 MNHEY, CDR2 SVGEGT. This CDR3 is 14 amino acids long. J lost 5 bases, V lost 5 bases, and 6 bases had no gene match. The CDR3 nucleotides are TGTGCCAGCAGTGCTACAGGGGGCCTTACTGAAGCTTTCTTT. As protein: CASSATGGLTEAFF.

The CDR3: CASSPSGTFVGTEAFF. The DNA for the CDR3 is TGTGCCAGTAGTCCTTCGGGCACATTTGTTGGCACTGAAGCTTTCTTT. This chain uses TRBV19 with TRBJ1-1, with no clear D. Germline loops: CDR1 LNHDA, CDR2 SQIVND (reference sequence). Deletions cut 5 bases from V and 4 bases from J, with 20 bases between. The CDR3 spans 16 residues.

This clonotype was observed many times. For the CDR3, the DNA is TGCAGTGCTCCCGACAGGGACAATCAGCCCCAGCATTTT. Encoded protein: CSAPDRDNQPQHF. This sequence joins TRBV20-1 and TRBJ1-5; 7 nucleotides align to TRBD1. Germline V gene sequence: CDR1 DFQATT, CDR2 SNEGSKA (reference sequence). This CDR3 has 13 residues. Trimming took 5 bases from V and 3 from J; bases not matched to a gene: 4.

This clonotype was seen a few times. The V call is TRBV10-3, the J call TRBJ2-2, with 10 bases identical to TRBD2. Germline lookup yields CDR1 ENHRY and CDR2 SYGVKD. The junction had 3 bases not matched to a gene; V was cut back by 7 bases and J by 1 base. This CDR3 has 15 amino acids. The CDR3 protein is CAINRLAGNTGELFF. CDR3 in DNA: TGTGCCATCAATAGACTAGCGGGGAACACCGGGGAGCTGTTTTTT.

The rearrangement uses TRBV30 and TRBJ1-1; D possibly corresponds to TRBD1 (6 bases). The V gene's germline CDR1 is GTSNPN and CDR2 SVGIG (reference sequence). V lost 4 bases, J lost 3 bases, and 18 bases lay in between. CDR3 length equals 15 residues. CDR3 in DNA: TGTGCCTGGAATAGTCCCTGGGGGGGCTACACTGAAGCTTTCTTT. This encodes CAWNSPWGGYTEAFF.

V and J are TRBV6-1 and TRBJ1-6; 9 bases match TRBD1. J was trimmed by 9 bases and V by 6 bases; bases with no gene match: 6. CDR3 length equals 14 residues. Germline V lookup: CDR1 MNHNS, CDR2 SASEGT. The CDR3 spells CASSARDRVSPLHF. The DNA of the CDR3 is TGTGCCAGCAGCGCCCGGGACAGGGTTTCACCCCTCCACTTT.

The J gene is TRBJ1-1, the V gene TRBV6-5; D ambiguous. This CDR3 region has 14 residues. The V end lost 2 bases, the J end lost 5 bases, and 12 bases lay between the germline ends. Germline V gene sequence: CDR1 MNHEY, CDR2 SVGAGI. This CDR3 reads CASSYSVLGTEAFF. Here the CDR3 DNA reads TGTGCCAGCAGTTACAGTGTCCTGGGTACTGAAGCTTTCTTT.

Regarding this clonotype: A single base separates this from a much larger clone, so it may be a read error. V gene TRBV29-1 combines with J gene TRBJ1-1, with D unresolved. The CDR3 is 12 residues long. Deletions cut 8 bases from V and 3 bases from J, with 13 bases between. Per germline, CDR1 SQVTM and CDR2 ANQGSEA. DNA for the CDR3: TGCAGCAGGAGAGGGTTCGACACTGAAGCTTTCTTT. Translation: CSRRGFDTEAFF.

This clonotype was observed a few times. The chain combines TRBV6-5 with TRBJ2-1; D perhaps matches TRBD2 (6 bases). V dropped 2 bases and J dropped 7 bases, with 15 bases sitting between them. CDR1 is MNHEY and CDR2 is SVGAGI in the germline V gene. The CDR3 spans 15 residues. In DNA form, the CDR3 reads TGTGCCAGCAGTTACGCCGGCGGGGCTGAGAATGAGCAGTTCTTC. This sequence encodes CASSYAGGAENEQFF.

The table lists this clonotype with a few counts. The chain couples TRBV3-1 to TRBJ2-2; 8 nucleotides agree with TRBD2. Germline CDR1 LGHDT, CDR2 YNNKEL (reference sequence). V trimming: 2 bases; J trimming: 7 bases; junction bases outside the gene matches: 3. The CDR3 is 14 amino acids. The CDR3 spells CASSQSGGIGELFF. The CDR3 DNA is TGTGCCAGCAGCCAAAGCGGGGGAATCGGGGAGCTGTTTTTT.